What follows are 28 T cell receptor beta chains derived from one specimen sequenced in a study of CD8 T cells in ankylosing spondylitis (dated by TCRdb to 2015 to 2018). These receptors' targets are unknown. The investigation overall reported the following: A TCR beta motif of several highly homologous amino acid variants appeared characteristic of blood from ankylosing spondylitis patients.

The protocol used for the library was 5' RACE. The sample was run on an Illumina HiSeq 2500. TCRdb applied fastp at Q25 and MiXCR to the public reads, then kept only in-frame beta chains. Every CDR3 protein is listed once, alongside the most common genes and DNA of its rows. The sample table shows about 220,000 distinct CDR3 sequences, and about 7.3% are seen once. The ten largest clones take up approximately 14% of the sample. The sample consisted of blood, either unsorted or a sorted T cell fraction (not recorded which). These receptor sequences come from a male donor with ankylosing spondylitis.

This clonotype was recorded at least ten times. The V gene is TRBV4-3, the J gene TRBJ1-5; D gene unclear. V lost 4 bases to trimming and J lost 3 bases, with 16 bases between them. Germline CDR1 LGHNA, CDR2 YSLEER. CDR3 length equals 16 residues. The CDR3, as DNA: TGCGCCAGCAGCCCGTCCCCCCCGGGAATCAATCAGCCCCAGCATTTT. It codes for CASSPSPPGINQPQHF.

Here the CDR3 reads CASSEWGLGRGIEQYF. The CDR3 region has the DNA TGTGCCAGCAGTGAATGGGGATTGGGCAGGGGCATCGAGCAGTACTTC. V gene TRBV6-1 combines with J gene TRBJ2-7; D is possibly TRBD1 (6 bases). CDR3 size: 16 residues. Trimming left V 2 bases short and J 6 bases short, with 20 bases between. The germline V gene encodes CDR1 MNHNS and CDR2 SASEGT.

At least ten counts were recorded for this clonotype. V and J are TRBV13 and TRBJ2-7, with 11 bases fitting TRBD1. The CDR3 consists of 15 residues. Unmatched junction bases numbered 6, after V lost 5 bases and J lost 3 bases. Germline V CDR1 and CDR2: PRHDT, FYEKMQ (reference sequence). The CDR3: CASSPLGTGGYEQYF. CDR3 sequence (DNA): TGTGCCAGCAGCCCCCTAGGGACAGGGGGCTACGAGCAGTACTTC.

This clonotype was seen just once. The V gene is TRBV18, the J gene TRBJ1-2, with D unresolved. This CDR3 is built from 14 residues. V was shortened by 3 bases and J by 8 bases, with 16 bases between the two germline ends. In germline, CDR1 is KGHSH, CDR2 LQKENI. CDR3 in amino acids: CASSPDLQVGGYTF. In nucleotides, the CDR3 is TGTGCCAGCTCACCGGACCTCCAGGTTGGCGGCTACACCTTC.

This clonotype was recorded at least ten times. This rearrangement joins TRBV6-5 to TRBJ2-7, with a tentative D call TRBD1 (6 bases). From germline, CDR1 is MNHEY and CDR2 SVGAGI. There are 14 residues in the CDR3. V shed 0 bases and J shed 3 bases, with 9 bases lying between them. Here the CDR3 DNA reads TGTGCCAGCAGTTACTCCACAGGGATCTACGAGCAGTACTTC. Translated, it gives CASSYSTGIYEQYF.

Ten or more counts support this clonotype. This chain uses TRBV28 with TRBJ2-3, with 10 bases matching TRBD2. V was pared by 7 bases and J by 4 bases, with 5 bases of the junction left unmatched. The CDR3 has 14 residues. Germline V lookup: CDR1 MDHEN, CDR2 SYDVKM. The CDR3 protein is CASMERGGPDTQYF. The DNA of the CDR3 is TGTGCCAGCATGGAGCGGGGGGGGCCAGATACGCAGTATTTT. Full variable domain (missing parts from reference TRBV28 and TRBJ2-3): DVKVTQSSRYLVKRTGEKVFLECVQDMDHENMFWYRQDPGLGLRLIYFSYDVKMKEKGDIPEGYSVSREKKERFSLILESASTNQTSMYLCASMERGGPDTQYFGPGTRLTVL.

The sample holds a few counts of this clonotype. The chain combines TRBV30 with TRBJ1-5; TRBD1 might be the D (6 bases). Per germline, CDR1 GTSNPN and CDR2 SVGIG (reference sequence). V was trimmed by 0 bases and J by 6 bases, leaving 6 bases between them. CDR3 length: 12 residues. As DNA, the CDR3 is TGTGCCTGGAGTGTACAGGGTCAGCCCCAGCATTTT. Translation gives CAWSVQGQPQHF.

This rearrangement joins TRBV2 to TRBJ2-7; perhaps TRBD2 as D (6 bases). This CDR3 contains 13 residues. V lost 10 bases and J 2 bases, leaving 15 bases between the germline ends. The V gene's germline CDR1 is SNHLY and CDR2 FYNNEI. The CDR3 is CATHRDWAYEQYF. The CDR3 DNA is TGTGCCACACACCGGGACTGGGCCTACGAGCAGTACTTC.

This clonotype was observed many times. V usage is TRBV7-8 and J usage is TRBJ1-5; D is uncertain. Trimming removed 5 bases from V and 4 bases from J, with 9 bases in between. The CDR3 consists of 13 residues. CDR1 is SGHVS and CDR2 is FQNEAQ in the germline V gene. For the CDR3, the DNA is TGTGCCAGCAGCCCCACTATGAATCAGCCCCAGCATTTT. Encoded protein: CASSPTMNQPQHF.

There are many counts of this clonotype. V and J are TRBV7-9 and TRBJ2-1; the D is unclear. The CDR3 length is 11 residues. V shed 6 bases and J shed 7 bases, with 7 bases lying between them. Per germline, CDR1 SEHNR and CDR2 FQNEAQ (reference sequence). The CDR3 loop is CASRLSNEQFF. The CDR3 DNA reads TGTGCCAGCAGGTTATCGAATGAGCAGTTCTTC.

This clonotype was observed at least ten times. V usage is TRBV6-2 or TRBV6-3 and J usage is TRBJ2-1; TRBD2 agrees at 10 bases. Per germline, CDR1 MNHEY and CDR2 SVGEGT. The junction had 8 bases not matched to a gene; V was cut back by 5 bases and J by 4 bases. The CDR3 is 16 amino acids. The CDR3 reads CASSLQRAGGYNEQFF. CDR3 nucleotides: TGTGCCAGCAGTCTCCAAAGAGCGGGGGGGTACAATGAGCAGTTCTTC.

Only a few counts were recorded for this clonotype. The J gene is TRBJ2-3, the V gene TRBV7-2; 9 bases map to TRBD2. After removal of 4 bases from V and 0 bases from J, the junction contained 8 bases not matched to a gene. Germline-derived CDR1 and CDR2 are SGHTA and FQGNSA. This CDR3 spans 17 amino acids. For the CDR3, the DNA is TGTGCCAGCAGCTCCTTAGCGGGGGCTCTAAGCACAGATACGCAGTATTTT. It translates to CASSSLAGALSTDTQYF.

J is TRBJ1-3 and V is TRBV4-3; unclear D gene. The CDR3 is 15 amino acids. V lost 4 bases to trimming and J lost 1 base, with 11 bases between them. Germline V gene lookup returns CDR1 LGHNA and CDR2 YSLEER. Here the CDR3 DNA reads TGCGCCAGCAGCCCCGGGCTAGGGTCTGGAAACACCATATATTTT. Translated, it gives CASSPGLGSGNTIYF.

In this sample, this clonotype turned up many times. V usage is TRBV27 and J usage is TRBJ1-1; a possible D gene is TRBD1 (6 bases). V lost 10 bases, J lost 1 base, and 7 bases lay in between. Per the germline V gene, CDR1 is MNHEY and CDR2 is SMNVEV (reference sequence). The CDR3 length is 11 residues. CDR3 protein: CATRGNTEAFF. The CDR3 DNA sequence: TGTGCCACCAGGGGGAACACTGAAGCTTTCTTT.

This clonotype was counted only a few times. Written as DNA, the CDR3 is TGTGCCAGCAGTCCCCGTGAGGGGGGGCGGGAGACCCAGTACTTC. Amino acid sequence: CASSPREGGRETQYF. The rearrangement links TRBV27 to TRBJ2-5, with D perhaps matching TRBD2 (7 bases). This CDR3 comprises 15 residues. Germline CDR1 is MNHEY and CDR2 is SMNVEV (reference sequence). Trimming left V 5 bases short and J 5 bases short, with 18 bases between.

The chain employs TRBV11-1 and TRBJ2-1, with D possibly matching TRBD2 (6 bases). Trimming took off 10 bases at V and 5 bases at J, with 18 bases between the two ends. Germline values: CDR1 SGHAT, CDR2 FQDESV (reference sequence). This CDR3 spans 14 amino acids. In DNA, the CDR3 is TGTGCCACGGAAACTAGCCTCACCGACAATGAGCAGTTCTTC. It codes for CATETSLTDNEQFF.

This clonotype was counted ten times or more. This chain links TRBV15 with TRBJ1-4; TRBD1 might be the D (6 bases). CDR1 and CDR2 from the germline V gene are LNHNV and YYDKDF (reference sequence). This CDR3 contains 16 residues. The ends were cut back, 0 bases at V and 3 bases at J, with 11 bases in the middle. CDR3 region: CATSRDADSPNEKLFF. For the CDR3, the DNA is TGTGCCACCAGCAGAGATGCGGACAGCCCTAATGAAAAACTGTTTTTT.

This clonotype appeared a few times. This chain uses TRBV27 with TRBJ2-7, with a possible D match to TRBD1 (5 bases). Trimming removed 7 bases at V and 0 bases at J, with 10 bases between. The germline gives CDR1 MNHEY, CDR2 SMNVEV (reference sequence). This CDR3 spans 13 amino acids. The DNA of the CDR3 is TGTGCCAGCATTTCAGGGATCTCCTACGAGCAGTACTTC. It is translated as CASISGISYEQYF.

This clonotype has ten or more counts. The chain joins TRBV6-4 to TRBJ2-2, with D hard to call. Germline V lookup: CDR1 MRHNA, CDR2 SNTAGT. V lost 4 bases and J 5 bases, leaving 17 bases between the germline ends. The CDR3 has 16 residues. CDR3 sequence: CASSATAGMITGELFF. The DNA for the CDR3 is TGTGCCAGCAGTGCCACGGCAGGCATGATAACCGGGGAGCTGTTTTTT.

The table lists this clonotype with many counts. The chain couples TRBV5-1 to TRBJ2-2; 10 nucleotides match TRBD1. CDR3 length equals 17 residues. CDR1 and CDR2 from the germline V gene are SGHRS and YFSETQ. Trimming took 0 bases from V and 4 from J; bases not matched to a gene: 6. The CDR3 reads CASSLGDRGRLTGELFF. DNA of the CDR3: TGCGCCAGCAGCTTGGGAGACAGGGGGCGCCTCACCGGGGAGCTGTTTTTT.

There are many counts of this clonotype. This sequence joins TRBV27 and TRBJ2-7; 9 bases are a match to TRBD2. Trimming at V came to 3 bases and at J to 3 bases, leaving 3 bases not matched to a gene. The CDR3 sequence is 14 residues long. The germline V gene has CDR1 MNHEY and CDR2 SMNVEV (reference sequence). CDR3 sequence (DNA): TGTGCCAGCAGTTTTTCGCGGGAGGGCTACGAGCAGTACTTC. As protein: CASSFSREGYEQYF.

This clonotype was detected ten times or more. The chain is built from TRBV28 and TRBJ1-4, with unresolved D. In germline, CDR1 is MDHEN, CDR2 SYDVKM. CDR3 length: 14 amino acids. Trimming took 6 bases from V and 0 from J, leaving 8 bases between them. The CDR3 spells CASSDLTTNEKLFF. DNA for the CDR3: TGTGCCAGCAGCGACCTAACAACTAATGAAAAACTGTTTTTT.

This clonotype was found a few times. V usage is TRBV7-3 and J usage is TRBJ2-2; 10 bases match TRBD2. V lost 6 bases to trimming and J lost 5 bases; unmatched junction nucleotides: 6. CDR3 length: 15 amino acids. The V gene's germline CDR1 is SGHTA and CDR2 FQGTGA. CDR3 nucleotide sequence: TGTGCCAGCAGACCAACTAGCGGGGATACCGGGGAGCTGTTTTTT. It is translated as CASRPTSGDTGELFF.

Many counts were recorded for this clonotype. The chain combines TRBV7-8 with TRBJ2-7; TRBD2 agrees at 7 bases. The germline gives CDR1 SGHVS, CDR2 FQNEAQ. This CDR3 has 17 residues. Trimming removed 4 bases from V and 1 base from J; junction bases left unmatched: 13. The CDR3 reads CASSSTIYTSESYEQYF. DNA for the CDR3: TGTGCCAGCAGCTCTACGATATATACTAGCGAGTCCTACGAGCAGTACTTC.

Here the CDR3 reads CASSQGGRGFYEQYF. The CDR3 DNA is TGTGCCAGCAGCCAAGGGGGCAGGGGGTTCTACGAGCAGTACTTC. V gene TRBV7-9 combines with J gene TRBJ2-7; TRBD1 aligns across 7 bases. CDR1 is SEHNR, CDR2 FQNEAQ, per germline (reference sequence). Germline trimming cut 5 bases from V and 3 bases from J; bases unmatched to any gene: 10. This CDR3 has 15 amino acids.

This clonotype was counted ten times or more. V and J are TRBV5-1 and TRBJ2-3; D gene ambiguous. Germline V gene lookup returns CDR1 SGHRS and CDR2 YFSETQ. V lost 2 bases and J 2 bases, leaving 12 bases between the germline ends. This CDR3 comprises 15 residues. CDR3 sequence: CASSFLALLTDTQYF. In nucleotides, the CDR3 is TGCGCCAGCAGCTTCCTCGCCCTCCTCACAGATACGCAGTATTTT.

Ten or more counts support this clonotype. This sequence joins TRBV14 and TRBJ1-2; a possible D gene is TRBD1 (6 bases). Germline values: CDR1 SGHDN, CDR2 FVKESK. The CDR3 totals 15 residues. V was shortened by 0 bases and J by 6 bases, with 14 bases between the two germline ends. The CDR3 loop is CASSQEIKDRHGYTF. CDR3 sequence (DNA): TGTGCCAGCAGCCAAGAGATAAAGGACAGACATGGCTACACCTTC.

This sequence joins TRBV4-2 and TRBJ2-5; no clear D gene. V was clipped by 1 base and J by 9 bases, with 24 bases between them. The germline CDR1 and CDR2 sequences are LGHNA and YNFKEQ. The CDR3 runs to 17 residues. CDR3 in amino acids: CASSQVPPGSRPTAQYF. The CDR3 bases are TGTGCCAGCAGCCAAGTTCCCCCAGGTTCTAGGCCAACGGCCCAGTACTTC.